This T cell receptor (beta chain) originates from a study of blood T cell repertoires in COVID-19. CDR3 length equals 15 residues. V lost 7 bases to trimming and J lost 2 bases, with 18 bases between them. Germline assignment: CDR1 MDHEN and CDR2 SYDVKM. TCRdb's copy holds only in-frame clones and misses some; the assay was immunoSEQ multiplex PCR. The sample includes about 210,000 clones, about 88% of them seen just once. The sample was peripheral blood. The chain joins TRBV28 to TRBJ2-7, with a weak D call TRBD2 (6 bases). This TCR came from a man aged 35 to 55 with acute or convalescent COVID-19. CDR3 amino acids: CASKDRGKGTYEQYF. The CDR3 nucleotides read TGTGCCAGCAAGGACCGGGGGAAGGGGACCTACGAGCAGTACTTC.